The source of this T cell receptor beta chain is a study of T-cell reconstitution after alpha-beta-depleted transplantation in children. The CDR3 spans 17 residues. Germline assignment: CDR1 LNHDA and CDR2 SQIVND (reference sequence). Trimming took off 0 bases at V and 2 bases at J, with 14 bases between the two ends. Using unique molecular identifiers, the investigators prepared the TCRbeta library. From the PCR reads, TCRdb called clonotypes with MiXCR, one entry per CDR3 protein. The sample consists of around 250,000 distinct CDR3 sequences, 9.5% to 10% of them appearing once. The sequences come from PBMCs from the stem cell graft donor, collected from the stem cell graft. This receptor was obtained from a human donor who donated a stem cell graft to a child with SCID. The chain links TRBV19 to TRBJ1-3; D unclear. CDR3 protein: CASSIDSLGPTGNTIYF. CDR3 in DNA: TGTGCCAGTAGTATAGATTCTCTTGGACCTACTGGAAACACCATATATTTT.